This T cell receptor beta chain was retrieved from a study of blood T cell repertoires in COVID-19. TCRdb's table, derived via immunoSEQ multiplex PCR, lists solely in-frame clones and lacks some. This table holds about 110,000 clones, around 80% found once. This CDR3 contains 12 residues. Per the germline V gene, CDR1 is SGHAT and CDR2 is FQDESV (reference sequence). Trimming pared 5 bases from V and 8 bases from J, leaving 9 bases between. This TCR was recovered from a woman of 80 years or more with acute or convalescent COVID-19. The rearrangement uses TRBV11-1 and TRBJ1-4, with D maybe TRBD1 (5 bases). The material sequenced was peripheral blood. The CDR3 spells CASSQRTEKLFF. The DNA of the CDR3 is TGTGCCAGCAGCCAGAGGACAGAAAAACTGTTTTTT.